These T cell receptor beta chains were read from a single sample in a study of alternative splicing in chronic myeloid leukemia remission. TCRdb re-called the bulk RNA-seq reads and gives one entry per CDR3 protein, without DNA. Of just over 300 distinct CDR3 sequences listed, 90% to 97% were seen once; the top ten hold approximately 14%. Material: PBMCs. The receptors stem from a person aged 25 to 49 in good health. CDR3s include the opening cysteine and the closing phenylalanine or tryptophan. Fields, in order: clone size, J gene, V gene, CDR3 protein. Expanded clones are given a class, and other clones once, few, many or no size at all.

.	TRBJ1-3	TRBV4-3	CASSQEPGNTIYF
.	TRBJ1-2	TRBV13	CASSLWDRGYTF
.	TRBJ2-1	TRBV20-1	CSAVRLGGTDEQFF
.	TRBJ1-5	TRBV7-8	CASSLVGGSDQPQHF
.	TRBJ2-1	TRBV18	CASSPDREQFF
.	TRBJ2-3	TRBV6-4	CASSDSAGSTDTQYF
.	TRBJ2-1	TRBV28	CASSLAGRLHNEQFF
once	TRBJ2-1	TRBV6-2/TRBV6-3	CATRQGARNNEQFF
.	TRBJ1-2	TRBV3-1	CASSQEQGRGYTF
.	TRBJ1-2	TRBV18	CASSLKQGNYGYTF
once	TRBJ2-2	TRBV29-1	CSAEAINSNTGELFF
.	TRBJ2-7	TRBV5-1	CASSSGTHGVEQYF
.	TRBJ1-1	TRBV6-2/TRBV6-3	CASSYRDNTEAFF
once	TRBJ2-1	TRBV9	CASRAGSSYNEQFF
once	TRBJ2-1	TRBV15	CATSISGTSPRYEQFF
.	TRBJ2-1	TRBV7-2	CASSAPARDEQFF
.	TRBJ2-7	TRBV20-1	CSALQGEAYEQYF
.	TRBJ2-7	TRBV28	CASRGSLTNEQYF
.	TRBJ2-7	TRBV29-1	CSVSYSSYEQYF
.	TRBJ1-6	TRBV7-2	CASSTGSDNSPLHF
.	TRBJ2-1	TRBV19	CASSNGAAQQFF
.	TRBJ1-5	TRBV20-1	CSAPPTGIQNQPQHF
.	TRBJ2-1	TRBV30	CAWSELAGDYNEQFF
.	TRBJ2-7	TRBV7-9	CASSRGQGDEQYF
.	TRBJ1-1	TRBV28	CASVVDTEAFF
.	TRBJ1-5	TRBV6-2/TRBV6-3	CASSTRDGLNQPQHF
.	TRBJ1-5	TRBV28	CASSLYDQPQHF
once	TRBJ2-1	TRBV30	CAWTPSGSFYEQFF
once	TRBJ1-1	TRBV2	CASSEGTEAFF
.	TRBJ1-2	TRBV5-1	CASSAEGDSDGYTF
.	TRBJ2-2	TRBV6-6	CASSYSYHRSDGELFF
.	TRBJ2-1	TRBV5-8	CASSFGYTNEQFF
.	TRBJ2-1	TRBV6-2/TRBV6-3	CASSYQAAYNEQFF
.	TRBJ2-3	TRBV6-4	CASSEQGGAGDTQYF
.	TRBJ1-5	TRBV25-1	CASSDPGQGSNQPQHF
once	TRBJ2-7	TRBV4-1	CASSRENDYEQYF
.	TRBJ2-1	TRBV6-6	CASIGMPSGEQFF
.	TRBJ1-4	TRBV5-4	CASSLGTGDEKLFF
.	TRBJ1-1	TRBV7-8	CASSLLQSENTEAFF
.	TRBJ1-1	TRBV30	CAWEASGNTEAFF